The T cell receptor beta chain described here comes from a study of PD-L1 blockade in urothelial cancer. Study-level background: In about 2014, patients got going on atezolizumab, taking 1,200 mg intravenously every 3 weeks. The authors examined blood 3 weeks (second dose) and 6 weeks after treatment start. Twenty-five out of 29 patients were men whose urothelial cancer was bladder-origin.

The germline CDR1 and CDR2 sequences are MNHEY and SMNVEV (reference sequence). V gave up 6 bases and J gave up 0 bases, with 12 bases separating them. CDR3 size: 15 residues. Every PCR was spiked with synthetic TCR analog templates. Profiled with immunoSEQ multiplex PCR; TCRdb holds only in-frame clones, not every one. The repertoire consists of tens of thousands of clones, with around 88% occurring once and the leading ten covering 15%. Time point reported: pretreatment peripheral blood. The clonotype comes from a man aged 60 to 69 with urothelial cancer. The sequencing here drew on PBMCs, taken around atezolizumab (anti-PD-L1) treatment. The chain recombines TRBV27 with TRBJ1-5; no definite D call. The CDR3 DNA reads TGTGCCAGCAGGTTAACCGGGTTTAGCAATCAGCCCCAGCATTTT. Residues: CASRLTGFSNQPQHF.